This TCR beta chain is drawn from a study of graft-versus-host responses after intestinal transplantation. CDR1 MNHEY and CDR2 SVGAGI come from the germline V gene. V was shortened by 2 bases and J by 0 bases, with 10 bases between the two germline ends. The CDR3 loop spans 16 amino acids. Details on this clone: Its matching antigen is unknown.

This table comes from immunoSEQ multiplex PCR, and its TCRdb copy is limited to in-frame clones, with some not included. The sample shows tens of thousands of clones, 95% of them seen only once. Study-level points and caveats: Some GvH clones appeared in ileal mucosa or blood before recipient bone marrow.

The source material was unstimulated CD8+ T cells sorted from spleen or lymph node cells, sampled before transplant. The J gene is TRBJ2-2, the V gene TRBV6-5; D gene ambiguous. The clonotype comes from a human donor who was the organ donor for an intestinal transplant. DNA of the CDR3: TGTGCCAGCAGTTACAGTACGGTTTCGAACACCGGGGAGCTGTTTTTT. It is translated as CASSYSTVSNTGELFF.